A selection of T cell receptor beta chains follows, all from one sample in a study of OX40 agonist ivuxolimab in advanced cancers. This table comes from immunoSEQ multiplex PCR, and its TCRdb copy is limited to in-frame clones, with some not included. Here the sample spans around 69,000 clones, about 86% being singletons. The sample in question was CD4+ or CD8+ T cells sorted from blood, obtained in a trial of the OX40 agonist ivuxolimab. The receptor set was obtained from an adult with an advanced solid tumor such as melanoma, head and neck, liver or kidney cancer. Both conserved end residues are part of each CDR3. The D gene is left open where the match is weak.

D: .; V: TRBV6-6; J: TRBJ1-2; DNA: TGTGCCAGCAGTTACGGTCTCGGGGTTGAGGGCTACACCTTC; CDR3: CASSYGLGVEGYTF
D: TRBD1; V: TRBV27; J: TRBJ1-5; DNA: TGTGCCAGCAGACAGGGGGATCAGCCCCAGCATTTT; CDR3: CASRQGDQPQHF
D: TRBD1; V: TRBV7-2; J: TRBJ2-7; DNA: TGTGCCAGCAGCTTAGCTGAGGGACAGGGGGCAACGCACTCCTACGAGCAGTACTTC; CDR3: CASSLAEGQGATHSYEQYF
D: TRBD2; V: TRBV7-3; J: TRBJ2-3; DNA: TGTGCCAGCAGCTCTCCCCTAGCGGGAGAGGCAGATACGCAGTATTTT; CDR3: CASSSPLAGEADTQYF
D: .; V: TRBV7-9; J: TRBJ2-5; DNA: TGTGCCAGCAGCTTATATGGACCCCTTCAAGAGACCCAGTACTTC; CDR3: CASSLYGPLQETQYF
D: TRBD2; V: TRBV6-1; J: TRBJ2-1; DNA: TGTGCCAGCAGTCCTAGCGGGAGTGGGGAGCAGTTCTTC; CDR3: CASSPSGSGEQFF
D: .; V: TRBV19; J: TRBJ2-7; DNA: TGTGCCAGTAGTATAGTCTCCAGGGGCCGCTACGAGCAGTACTTC; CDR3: CASSIVSRGRYEQYF
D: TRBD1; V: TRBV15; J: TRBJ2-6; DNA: TGTGCCACCAGCAGAGCATGGGACAGCTCATTCTCTGGGGCCAACGTCCTGACTTTC; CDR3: CATSRAWDSSFSGANVLTF
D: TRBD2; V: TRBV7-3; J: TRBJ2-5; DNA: TGTGCCAGCAGCCCGCGACTAGCGGGAGGCCCTGCACAAGAGACCCAGTACTTC; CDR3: CASSPRLAGGPAQETQYF
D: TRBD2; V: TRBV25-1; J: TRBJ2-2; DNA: TGTGCCAGCAGTGGGACTAGCGGGAACACCGGGGAGCTGTTTTTT; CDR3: CASSGTSGNTGELFF
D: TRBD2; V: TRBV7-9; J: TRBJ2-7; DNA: TGTGCCAGCAGCTTAGCCATAGCGGGGGACGAGCAGTACTTC; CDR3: CASSLAIAGDEQYF
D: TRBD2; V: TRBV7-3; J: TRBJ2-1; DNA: TGTGCCAGCAGCTTAAAGCGGGACCCTTCGGAGGGTGATGAGCAGTTCTTC; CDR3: CASSLKRDPSEGDEQFF
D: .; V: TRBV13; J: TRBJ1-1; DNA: TGTGCCAGCAGCTTAGGACAGACGAACACTGAAGCTTTCTTT; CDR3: CASSLGQTNTEAFF
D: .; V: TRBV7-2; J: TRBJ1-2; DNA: TGTGCCAGCAGCTTATCGGACGGGAACTATGGCTACACCTTC; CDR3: CASSLSDGNYGYTF
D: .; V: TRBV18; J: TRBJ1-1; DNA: TGTGCCAGCTCACGATCGACAGACACTGAAGCTTTCTTT; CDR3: CASSRSTDTEAFF
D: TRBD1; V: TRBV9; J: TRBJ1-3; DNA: TGTGCCAGCACCCCGGGACAGGGCCTTAGGGACACCATATATTTT; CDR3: CASTPGQGLRDTIYF